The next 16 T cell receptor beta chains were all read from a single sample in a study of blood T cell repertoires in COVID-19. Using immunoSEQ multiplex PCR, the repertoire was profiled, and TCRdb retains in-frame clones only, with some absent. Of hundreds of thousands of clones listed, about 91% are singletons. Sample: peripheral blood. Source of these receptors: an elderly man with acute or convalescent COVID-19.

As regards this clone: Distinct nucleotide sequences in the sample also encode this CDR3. The CDR3 nucleotides are TGTGCCAGCAGCTTCGACAGACAGGAGACCCAGTACTTC. It codes for CASSFDRQETQYF. The gene calls are TRBV13 and TRBJ2-5, with D perhaps matching TRBD1 (5 bases). With 3 bases removed from V and 5 bases from J, the gap between germline ends came to 10 bases. Germline V gives CDR1 PRHDT, CDR2 FYEKMQ (reference sequence). The CDR3 totals 13 residues.

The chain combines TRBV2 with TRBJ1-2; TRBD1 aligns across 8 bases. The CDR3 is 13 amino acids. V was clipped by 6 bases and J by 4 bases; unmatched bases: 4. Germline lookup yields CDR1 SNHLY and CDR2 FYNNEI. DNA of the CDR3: TGTGCCAGCAGAGGACAGGGTTCCTATGGCTACACCTTC. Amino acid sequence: CASRGQGSYGYTF. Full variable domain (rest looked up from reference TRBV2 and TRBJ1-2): EPEVTQTPSHQVTQMGQEVILRCVPISNHLYFYWYRQILGQKVEFLVSFYNNEISEKSEIFDDQFSVERPDGSNFTLKIRSTKLEDSAMYFCASRGQGSYGYTFGSGTRLTVV.

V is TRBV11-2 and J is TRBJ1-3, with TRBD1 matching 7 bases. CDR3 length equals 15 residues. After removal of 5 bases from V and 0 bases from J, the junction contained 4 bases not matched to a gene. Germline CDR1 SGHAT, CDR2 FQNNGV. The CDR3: CASSRRDSSGNTIYF. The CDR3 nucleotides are TGTGCCAGCAGCCGCCGGGACAGCTCTGGAAACACCATATATTTT.

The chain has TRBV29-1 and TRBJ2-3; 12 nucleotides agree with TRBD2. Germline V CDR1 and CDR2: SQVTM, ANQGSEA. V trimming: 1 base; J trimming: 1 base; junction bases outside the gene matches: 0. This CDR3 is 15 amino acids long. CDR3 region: CSVEGLAGGTDTQYF. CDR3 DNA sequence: TGCAGCGTTGAAGGACTAGCGGGGGGCACAGATACGCAGTATTTT.

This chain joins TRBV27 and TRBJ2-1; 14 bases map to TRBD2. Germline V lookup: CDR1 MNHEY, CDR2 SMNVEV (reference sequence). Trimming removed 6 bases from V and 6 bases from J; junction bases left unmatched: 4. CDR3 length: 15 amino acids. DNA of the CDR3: TGTGCCAGCAGCCCGGGGACTAGCGGGGGCAATGAGCAGTTCTTC. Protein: CASSPGTSGGNEQFF.

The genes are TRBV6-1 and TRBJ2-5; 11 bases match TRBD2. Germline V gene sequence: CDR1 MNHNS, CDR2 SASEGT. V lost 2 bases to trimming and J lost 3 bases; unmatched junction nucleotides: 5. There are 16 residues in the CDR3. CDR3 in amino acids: CASSELAGGWEETQYF. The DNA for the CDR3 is TGTGCCAGCAGTGAACTAGCGGGGGGTTGGGAAGAGACCCAGTACTTC.

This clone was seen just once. As DNA, the CDR3 is TGTGCCACCAGCAGGGCGATGACAGACGAGCAGTACTTC. Protein sequence: CATSRAMTDEQYF. The rearrangement links TRBV15 to TRBJ2-7; the D gene is possibly TRBD1 (5 bases). The germline V gene has CDR1 LNHNV and CDR2 YYDKDF (reference sequence). The V gene lost 3 bases and the J gene lost 5 bases, with 11 bases spanning the gap. The CDR3 is made up of 13 amino acids.

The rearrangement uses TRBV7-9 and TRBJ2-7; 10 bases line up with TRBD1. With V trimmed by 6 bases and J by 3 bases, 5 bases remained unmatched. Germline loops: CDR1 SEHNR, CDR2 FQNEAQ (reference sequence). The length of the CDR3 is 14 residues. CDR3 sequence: CASRPGQGHYEQYF. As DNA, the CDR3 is TGTGCCAGCAGGCCGGGACAGGGGCACTACGAGCAGTACTTC.

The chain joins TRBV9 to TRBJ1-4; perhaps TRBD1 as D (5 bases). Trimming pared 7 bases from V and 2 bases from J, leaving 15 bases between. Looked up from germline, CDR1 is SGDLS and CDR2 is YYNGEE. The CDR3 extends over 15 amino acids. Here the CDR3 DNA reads TGTGCCAGCTCACCGGGGGGGTTGACTAATGAAAAACTGTTTTTT. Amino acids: CASSPGGLTNEKLFF.

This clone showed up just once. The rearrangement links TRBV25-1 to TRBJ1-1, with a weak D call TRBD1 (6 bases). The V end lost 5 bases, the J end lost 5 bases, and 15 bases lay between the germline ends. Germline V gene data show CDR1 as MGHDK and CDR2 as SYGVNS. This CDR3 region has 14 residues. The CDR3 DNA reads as TGTGCCAGCAGTAGACAGGAACCGGGGACTGAAGCTTTCTTT. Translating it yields CASSRQEPGTEAFF.

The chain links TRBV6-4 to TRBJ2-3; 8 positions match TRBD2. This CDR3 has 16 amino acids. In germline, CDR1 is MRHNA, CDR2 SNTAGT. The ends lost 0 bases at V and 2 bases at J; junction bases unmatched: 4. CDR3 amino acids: CASSDSAGGDTDTQYF. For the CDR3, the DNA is TGTGCCAGCAGTGACTCTGCGGGGGGAGACACAGATACGCAGTATTTT.

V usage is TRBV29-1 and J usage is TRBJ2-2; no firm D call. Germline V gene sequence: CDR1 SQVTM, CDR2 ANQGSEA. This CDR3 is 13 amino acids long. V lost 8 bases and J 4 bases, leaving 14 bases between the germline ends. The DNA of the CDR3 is TGCAGCCCCCTGTGGGCAGGCACCGGGGAGCTGTTTTTT. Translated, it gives CSPLWAGTGELFF.

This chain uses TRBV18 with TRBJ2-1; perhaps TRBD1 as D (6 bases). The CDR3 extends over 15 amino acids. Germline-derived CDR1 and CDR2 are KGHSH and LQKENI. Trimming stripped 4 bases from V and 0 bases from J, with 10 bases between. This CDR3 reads CASSLGQSSYNEQFF. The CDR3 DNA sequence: TGTGCCAGCTCACTAGGACAGAGCTCCTACAATGAGCAGTTCTTC.

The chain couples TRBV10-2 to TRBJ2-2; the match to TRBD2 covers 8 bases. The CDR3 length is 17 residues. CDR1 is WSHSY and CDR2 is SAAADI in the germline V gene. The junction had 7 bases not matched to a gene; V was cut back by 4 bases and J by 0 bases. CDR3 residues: CASSVARGASNTGELFF. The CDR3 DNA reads TGCGCCAGCAGTGTTGCGCGGGGGGCATCGAACACCGGGGAGCTGTTTTTT.

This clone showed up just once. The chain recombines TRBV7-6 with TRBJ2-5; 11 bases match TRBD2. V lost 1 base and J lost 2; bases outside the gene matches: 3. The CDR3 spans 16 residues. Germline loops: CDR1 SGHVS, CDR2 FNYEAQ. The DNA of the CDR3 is TGTGCCAGCAGCTTAGGCGCTAGCGGGGGGCAAGAGACCCAGTACTTC. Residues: CASSLGASGGQETQYF.

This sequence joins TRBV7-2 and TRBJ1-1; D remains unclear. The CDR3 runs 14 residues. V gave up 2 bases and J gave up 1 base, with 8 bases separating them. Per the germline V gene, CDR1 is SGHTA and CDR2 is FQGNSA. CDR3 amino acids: CASSLFSSNTEAFF. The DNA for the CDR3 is TGTGCCAGCAGCTTATTCTCGTCGAACACTGAAGCTTTCTTT.